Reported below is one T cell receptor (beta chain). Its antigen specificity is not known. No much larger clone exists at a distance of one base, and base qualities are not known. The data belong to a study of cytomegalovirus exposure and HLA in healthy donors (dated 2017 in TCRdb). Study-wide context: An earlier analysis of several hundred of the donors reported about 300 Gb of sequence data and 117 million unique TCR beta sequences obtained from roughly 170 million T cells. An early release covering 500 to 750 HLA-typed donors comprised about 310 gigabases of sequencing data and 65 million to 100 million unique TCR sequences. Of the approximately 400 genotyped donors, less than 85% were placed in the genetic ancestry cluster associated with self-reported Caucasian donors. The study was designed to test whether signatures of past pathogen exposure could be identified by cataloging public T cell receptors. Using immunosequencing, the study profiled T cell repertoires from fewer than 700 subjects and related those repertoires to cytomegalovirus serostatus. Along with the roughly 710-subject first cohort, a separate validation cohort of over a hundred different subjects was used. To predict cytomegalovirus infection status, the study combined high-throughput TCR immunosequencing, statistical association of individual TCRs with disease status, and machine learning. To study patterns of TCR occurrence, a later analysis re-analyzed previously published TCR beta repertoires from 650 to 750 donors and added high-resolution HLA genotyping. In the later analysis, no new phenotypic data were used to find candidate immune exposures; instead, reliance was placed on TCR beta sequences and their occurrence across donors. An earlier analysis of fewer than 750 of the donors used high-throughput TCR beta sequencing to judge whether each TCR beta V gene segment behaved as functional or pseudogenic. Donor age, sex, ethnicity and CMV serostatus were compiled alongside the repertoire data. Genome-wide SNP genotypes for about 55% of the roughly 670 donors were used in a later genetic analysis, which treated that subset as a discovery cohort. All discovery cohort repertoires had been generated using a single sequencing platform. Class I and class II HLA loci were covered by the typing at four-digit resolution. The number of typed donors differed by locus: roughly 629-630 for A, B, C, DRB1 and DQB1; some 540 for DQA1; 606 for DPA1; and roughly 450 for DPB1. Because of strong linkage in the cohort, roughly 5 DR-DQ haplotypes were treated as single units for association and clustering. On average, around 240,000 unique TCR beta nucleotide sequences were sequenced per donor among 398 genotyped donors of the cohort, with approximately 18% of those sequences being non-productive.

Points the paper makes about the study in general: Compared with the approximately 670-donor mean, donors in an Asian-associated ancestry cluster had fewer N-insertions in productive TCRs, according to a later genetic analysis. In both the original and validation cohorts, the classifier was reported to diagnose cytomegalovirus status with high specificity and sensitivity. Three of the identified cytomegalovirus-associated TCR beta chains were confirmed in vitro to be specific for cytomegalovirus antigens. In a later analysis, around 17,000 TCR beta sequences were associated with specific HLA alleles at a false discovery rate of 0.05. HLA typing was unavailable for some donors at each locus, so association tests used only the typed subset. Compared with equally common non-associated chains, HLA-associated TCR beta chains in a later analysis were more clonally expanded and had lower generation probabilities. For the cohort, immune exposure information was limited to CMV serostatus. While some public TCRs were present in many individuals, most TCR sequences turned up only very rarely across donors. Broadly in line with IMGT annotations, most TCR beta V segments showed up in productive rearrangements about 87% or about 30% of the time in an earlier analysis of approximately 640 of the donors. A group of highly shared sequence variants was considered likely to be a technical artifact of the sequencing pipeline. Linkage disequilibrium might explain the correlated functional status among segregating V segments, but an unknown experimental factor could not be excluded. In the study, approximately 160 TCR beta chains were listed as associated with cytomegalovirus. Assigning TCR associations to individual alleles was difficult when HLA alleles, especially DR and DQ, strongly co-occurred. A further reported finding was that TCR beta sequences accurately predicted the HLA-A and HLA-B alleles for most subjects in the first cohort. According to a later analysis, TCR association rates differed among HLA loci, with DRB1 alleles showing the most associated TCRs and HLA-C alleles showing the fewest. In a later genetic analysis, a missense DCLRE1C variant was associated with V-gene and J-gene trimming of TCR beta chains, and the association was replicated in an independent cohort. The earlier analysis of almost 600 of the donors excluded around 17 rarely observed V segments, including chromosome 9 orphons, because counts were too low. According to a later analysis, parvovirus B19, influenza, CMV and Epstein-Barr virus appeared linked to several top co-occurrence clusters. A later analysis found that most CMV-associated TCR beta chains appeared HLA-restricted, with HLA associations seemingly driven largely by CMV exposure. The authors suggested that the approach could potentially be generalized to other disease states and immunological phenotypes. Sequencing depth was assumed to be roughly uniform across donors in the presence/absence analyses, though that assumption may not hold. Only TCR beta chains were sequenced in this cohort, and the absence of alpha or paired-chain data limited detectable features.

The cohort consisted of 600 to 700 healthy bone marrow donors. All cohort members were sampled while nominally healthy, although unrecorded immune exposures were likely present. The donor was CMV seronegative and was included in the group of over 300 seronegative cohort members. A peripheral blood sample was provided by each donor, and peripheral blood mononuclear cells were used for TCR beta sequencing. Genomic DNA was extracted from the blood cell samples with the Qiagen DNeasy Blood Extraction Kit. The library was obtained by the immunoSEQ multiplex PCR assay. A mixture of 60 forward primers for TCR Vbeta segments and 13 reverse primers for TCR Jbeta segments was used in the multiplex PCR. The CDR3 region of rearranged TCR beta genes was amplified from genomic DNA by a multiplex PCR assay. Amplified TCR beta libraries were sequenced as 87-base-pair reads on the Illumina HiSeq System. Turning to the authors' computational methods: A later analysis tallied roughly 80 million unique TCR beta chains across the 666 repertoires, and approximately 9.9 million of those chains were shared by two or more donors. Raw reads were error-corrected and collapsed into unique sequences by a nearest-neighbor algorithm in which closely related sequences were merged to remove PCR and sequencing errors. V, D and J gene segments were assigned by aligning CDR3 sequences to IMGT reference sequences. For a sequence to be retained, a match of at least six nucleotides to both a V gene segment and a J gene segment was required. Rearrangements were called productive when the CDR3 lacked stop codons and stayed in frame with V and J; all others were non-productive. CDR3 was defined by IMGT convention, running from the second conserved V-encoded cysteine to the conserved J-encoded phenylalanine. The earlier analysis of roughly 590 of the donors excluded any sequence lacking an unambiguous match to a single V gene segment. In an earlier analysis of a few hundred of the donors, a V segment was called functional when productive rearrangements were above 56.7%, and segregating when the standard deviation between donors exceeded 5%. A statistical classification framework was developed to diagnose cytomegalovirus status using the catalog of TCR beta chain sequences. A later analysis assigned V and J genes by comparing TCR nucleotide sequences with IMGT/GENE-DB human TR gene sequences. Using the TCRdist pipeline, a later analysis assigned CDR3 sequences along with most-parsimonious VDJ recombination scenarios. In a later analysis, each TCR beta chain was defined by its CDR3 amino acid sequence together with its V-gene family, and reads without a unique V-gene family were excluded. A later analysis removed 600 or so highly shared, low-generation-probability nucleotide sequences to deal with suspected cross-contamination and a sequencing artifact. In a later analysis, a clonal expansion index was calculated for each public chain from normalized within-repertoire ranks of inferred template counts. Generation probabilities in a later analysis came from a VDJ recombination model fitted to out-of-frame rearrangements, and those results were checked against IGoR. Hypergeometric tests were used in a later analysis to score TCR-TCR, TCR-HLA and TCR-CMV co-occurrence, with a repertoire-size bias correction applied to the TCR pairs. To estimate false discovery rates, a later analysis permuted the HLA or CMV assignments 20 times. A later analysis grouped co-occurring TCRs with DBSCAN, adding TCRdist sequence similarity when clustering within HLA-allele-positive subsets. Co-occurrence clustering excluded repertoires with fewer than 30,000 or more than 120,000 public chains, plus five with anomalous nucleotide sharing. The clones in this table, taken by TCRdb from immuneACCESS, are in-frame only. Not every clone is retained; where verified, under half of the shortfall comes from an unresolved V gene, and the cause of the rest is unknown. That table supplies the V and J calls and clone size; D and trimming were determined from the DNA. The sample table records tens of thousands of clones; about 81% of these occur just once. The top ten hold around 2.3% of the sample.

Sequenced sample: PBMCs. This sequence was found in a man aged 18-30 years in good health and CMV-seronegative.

In nucleotide form, the sequence is TGTGCCAGCCGACCACAGGGAAACACTGAAGCTTTCTTT. It specifies CASRPQGNTEAFF. The rearrangement joined TRBV25-1 to TRBJ1-1; a tentative D match to TRBD1 spans 6 bases. Sequences MGHDK (CDR1) and SYGVNS (CDR2) are obtained from the germline V gene. From the cysteine up to the phenylalanine, the CDR3 has a length of 13 residues. The sequence is cut down to CDR3 DNA, 39 bases in frame from base 1. V is reduced by 8 bases and J by 2 bases, leaving a spacing of 12 bases between them.